The 27 T cell receptor beta chains given below trace back to one sample, sequenced in a study of blood T cell repertoires in COVID-19. The table came from immunoSEQ multiplex PCR; TCRdb's copy has only in-frame clones and leaves some out. Among 150,000 to 200,000 clones, approximately 80% were seen once, and the ten largest hold 10% to 15%. Sequencing was carried out using PBMCs or T cells enriched from blood (not recorded which). These TCRs come from a woman aged 55-75 years who had recovered from COVID-19.

In its sample, this clone was seen a few times. V usage is TRBV7-9 and J usage is TRBJ2-5, with 9 bases that match TRBD2. The CDR3 has 15 residues. The V segment lost 4 bases and the J segment 5 bases; nucleotides outside the gene matches: 8. CDR1 is SEHNR and CDR2 is FQNEAQ in the germline V gene (reference sequence). This CDR3 is CASSSRGGGAETQYF. CDR3 nucleotide sequence: TGTGCCAGCAGCTCCCGCGGCGGGGGGGCGGAGACCCAGTACTTC.

The chain couples TRBV6-2 or TRBV6-3 to TRBJ1-5, with no clear D. The V and J ends lost 4 bases and 1 base respectively, with 5 bases between them. Germline CDR1 reads MNHEY; CDR2 reads SVGEGT. This CDR3 has 13 residues. The CDR3 DNA reads TGTGCCAGCAGTTTTACAAGCAATCAGCCCCAGCATTTT. Its translation is CASSFTSNQPQHF.

The chain uses TRBV6-1 and TRBJ1-3; no clear D gene. The V gene's germline CDR1 is MNHNS and CDR2 SASEGT. With 2 bases removed from V and 1 base from J, the gap between germline ends came to 6 bases. This CDR3 has 14 residues. The CDR3 here is CASSETGSGNTIYF. In nucleotides, the CDR3 is TGTGCCAGCAGTGAAACGGGTTCTGGAAACACCATATATTTT.

The rearrangement joins TRBV4-1 to TRBJ1-5, with D possibly TRBD1 on 6 matching bases. The CDR3 runs 15 residues. The germline V gene has CDR1 MGHRA and CDR2 YSYEKL. Trimming took off 3 bases at V and 5 bases at J, with 14 bases between the two ends. The chain's CDR3 is CASSQAGTPYQPQHF. CDR3 nucleotides: TGCGCCAGCAGCCAGGCCGGGACACCATATCAGCCCCAGCATTTT.

The genes are TRBV28 and TRBJ2-5; a possible D gene is TRBD2 (6 bases). CDR1 MDHEN and CDR2 SYDVKM come from the germline V gene. With 3 bases removed from V and 1 base from J, the gap between germline ends came to 12 bases. The CDR3 has 15 residues. In DNA form, the CDR3 reads TGTGCCAGCAGTTTGGGGGGTTCCGGCCAAGAGACCCAGTACTTC. Residues: CASSLGGSGQETQYF.

This clone has more than one count but fewer than ten. The rearrangement uses TRBV28 and TRBJ2-5, with D perhaps matching TRBD2 (7 bases). Trimming stripped 3 bases from V and 4 bases from J, with 18 bases between. Looked up from germline, CDR1 is MDHEN and CDR2 is SYDVKM. The CDR3 is made up of 16 amino acids. The CDR3 spells CASSFLFKGGRETQYF. The CDR3 nucleotides read TGTGCCAGCAGTTTTTTATTTAAGGGGGGGCGAGAGACCCAGTACTTC.

The chain links TRBV5-6 to TRBJ2-7; 8 bases line up with TRBD1. J lost 7 bases, V lost 4 bases, and 13 bases had no gene match. CDR3 length equals 15 residues. Germline assignment: CDR1 SGHDT and CDR2 YYEEEE. In nucleotides, the CDR3 is TGTGCCAGCAGCACCCCCCAGGGGGCATGGCAGGAGCAGTACTTC. Its protein is CASSTPQGAWQEQYF.

The chain uses TRBV19 and TRBJ2-5; 8 bases match TRBD1. The CDR3 loop spans 16 amino acids. V lost 1 base and J lost 2; bases outside the gene matches: 6. The germline V gene has CDR1 LNHDA and CDR2 SQIVND (reference sequence). The CDR3 DNA sequence: TGTGCCAGTAGTATAGTGGCAGGGGGCCCACAAGAGACCCAGTACTTC. It encodes CASSIVAGGPQETQYF.

The chain uses TRBV9 and TRBJ1-3; D ambiguous. Germline assignment: CDR1 SGDLS and CDR2 YYNGEE. The V end was cut by 0 bases, the J end by 0 bases, with 7 bases between. The CDR3 has 15 amino acids. The CDR3 loop reads CASSVVGLSGNTIYF. The CDR3 region has the DNA TGTGCCAGCAGCGTAGTTGGCCTCTCTGGAAACACCATATATTTT. The full variable domain, with the rest looked up from reference TRBV9 and TRBJ1-3, is DSGVTQTPKHLITATGQRVTLRCSPRSGDLSVYWYQQSLDQGLQFLIQYYNGEERAKGNILERFSAQQFPDLHSELNLSSLELGDSALYFCASSVVGLSGNTIYFGEGSWLTVV.

The V and J genes are TRBV28 and TRBJ1-1; D is perhaps TRBD1 (6 bases). Per the germline V gene, CDR1 is MDHEN and CDR2 is SYDVKM. The CDR3 consists of 17 residues. V lost 6 bases, J lost 0 bases, and 20 bases lay in between. The CDR3 DNA reads as TGTGCCAGCAGCTCTCTAGGGGGTCCCCGCCTGAACACTGAAGCTTTCTTT. This encodes CASSSLGGPRLNTEAFF.

The rearrangement uses TRBV6-5 and TRBJ1-2, with TRBD1 matching over 7 bases. V was clipped by 0 bases and J by 6 bases; unmatched bases: 7. The CDR3 covers 15 residues. CDR1 is MNHEY, CDR2 SVGAGI, per germline. Here the CDR3 DNA reads TGTGCCAGCAGTTACTCAGACCGGGACAGCGATGGCTACACCTTC. Translation: CASSYSDRDSDGYTF.

The sample holds one count of this clone. Other DNA sequences from this sample encode an identical CDR3 as well. The J gene is TRBJ1-6, the V gene TRBV3-1 (or the pseudogene TRBV3-2); D ambiguous. Germline V CDR1 and CDR2: LGHDT, YNNKEL (reference sequence). The V gene lost 2 bases and the J gene lost 7 bases, with 9 bases spanning the gap. The CDR3 length is 14 residues. DNA of the CDR3: TGTGCCAGCAGCCAATCTGACTACAATTCACCCCTCCACTTT. This translates into CASSQSDYNSPLHF.

J is TRBJ2-1 and V is TRBV7-3, with 10 bases matching TRBD1. The CDR3 consists of 16 residues. Germline CDR1 is SGHTA and CDR2 is FQGTGA. V was clipped by 4 bases and J by 1 base; unmatched bases: 4. This CDR3 is CASSSTGGGSYNEQFF. Written as DNA, the CDR3 is TGTGCCAGCAGCTCGACAGGGGGCGGATCCTACAATGAGCAGTTCTTC.

The rearrangement uses TRBV10-3 and TRBJ1-2, with TRBD1 identical over 10 bases. The CDR3 is 16 residues long. Germline values: CDR1 ENHRY, CDR2 SYGVKD. V lost 3 bases and J lost 4; bases outside the gene matches: 8. CDR3 sequence: CAISDPQGQGGYGYTF. CDR3 bases: TGTGCCATCAGTGACCCTCAAGGACAGGGGGGCTATGGCTACACCTTC.

The V and J genes are TRBV11-2 and TRBJ1-6, with a weak D call TRBD1 (6 bases). The V gene lost 5 bases and the J gene lost 9 bases, with 20 bases spanning the gap. This CDR3 spans 16 amino acids. CDR1 is SGHAT, CDR2 FQNNGV, per germline. CDR3 sequence (DNA): TGTGCCAGCAGCGAACAAGGGCGGGTACAGGGTTCACCCCTCCACTTT. This sequence encodes CASSEQGRVQGSPLHF. The full variable domain, in which reference TRBV11-2 and TRBJ1-6 provide the parts outside the CDR3, is EAGVAQSPRYKIIEKRQSVAFWCNPISGHATLYWYQQILGQGPKLLIQFQNNGVVDDSQLPKDRFSAERLKGVDSTLKIQPAKLEDSAVYLCASSEQGRVQGSPLHFGNGTRLTVT.

The rearrangement links TRBV3-1 (or the pseudogene TRBV3-2) to TRBJ2-5; 10 bases are a match to TRBD2. This CDR3 has 17 amino acids. The V gene end was trimmed by 4 bases and the J gene end by 4 bases; junction bases not matched to a gene: 12. Germline V gene data show CDR1 as LGHDT and CDR2 as YNNKEL (reference sequence). DNA of the CDR3: TGTGCCAGCAGCCCGACTAGCGGGTTGGGGGGGGTAGAGACCCAGTACTTC. It yields the protein CASSPTSGLGGVETQYF.

Worth noting for this clone: Other DNA sequences of this sample code for an identical CDR3. The V gene is TRBV6-5, the J gene TRBJ1-1; D not resolved. The CDR3 runs to 14 residues. Per the germline V gene, CDR1 is MNHEY and CDR2 is SVGAGI. Trimming took off 8 bases at V and 2 bases at J, with 15 bases between the two ends. The CDR3 DNA reads as TGTGCCAGCTCCCCCCCTGGCGGTAACACTGAAGCTTTCTTT. Protein sequence: CASSPPGGNTEAFF.

This chain joins TRBV9 and TRBJ2-1; tentatively, D is TRBD2 (5 bases). The CDR3 has 15 residues. Trimming pared 4 bases from V and 8 bases from J, leaving 19 bases between. The germline V gene has CDR1 SGDLS and CDR2 YYNGEE. The CDR3 is CASSPEGRPRDEQFF. CDR3 bases: TGTGCCAGCAGCCCAGAGGGTCGACCGAGGGATGAGCAGTTCTTC.

In nucleotides, the CDR3 is TGTGCCAGCAGTTTACTGGCAGGGGATTACAATGAGCAGTTCTTC. Encoded protein: CASSLLAGDYNEQFF. The V gene is TRBV27, the J gene TRBJ2-1; a possible D gene is TRBD1 (6 bases). V lost 2 bases to trimming and J lost 4 bases, with 12 bases between them. CDR1 and CDR2 from the germline V gene are MNHEY and SMNVEV (reference sequence). The CDR3 totals 15 residues.

About this clone: This sample includes further DNA sequences coding for the same CDR3. The rearrangement joins TRBV29-1 to TRBJ1-5; no firm D call. The CDR3 totals 13 residues. The germline CDR1 and CDR2 sequences are SQVTM and ANQGSEA. Trimming left V 5 bases short and J 3 bases short, with 11 bases between. CDR3 DNA sequence: TGCAGCGTTAGAGACAATCACAATCAGCCCCAGCATTTT. Translation gives CSVRDNHNQPQHF.

J is TRBJ2-1 and V is TRBV29-1, with a possible D match to TRBD2 (7 bases). The CDR3 totals 13 residues. CDR1 SQVTM and CDR2 ANQGSEA come from the germline V gene. V was cut by 7 bases and J by 6 bases, with 16 bases left in between. CDR3 coding DNA: TGCAGCGCTGGGGGGGGCTCGGGCAATGAGCAGTTCTTC. Encoded protein: CSAGGGSGNEQFF.

The rearrangement joins TRBV12-3 or TRBV12-4 to TRBJ1-3; no clear D. Trimming removed 11 bases from V and 1 base from J, with 9 bases in between. The CDR3 loop spans 12 amino acids. CDR3 amino acids: CAAHRSGNTIYF. The CDR3 region has the DNA TGTGCCGCGCATCGGTCTGGAAACACCATATATTTT.

The rearrangement uses TRBV12-3 or TRBV12-4 and TRBJ2-1; 7 nucleotides match TRBD1. The CDR3 loop spans 13 amino acids. V was clipped by 6 bases and J by 10 bases; unmatched bases: 9. The CDR3 region is CASSQTGMGEQFF. DNA for the CDR3: TGTGCCAGCAGCCAGACAGGGATGGGCGAGCAGTTCTTC.

The chain employs TRBV3-1 (or the pseudogene TRBV3-2) and TRBJ1-5; 8 bases agree with TRBD1. CDR3 size: 15 residues. The junction had 3 bases not matched to a gene; V was cut back by 0 bases and J by 5 bases. Germline V gives CDR1 LGHDT, CDR2 YNNKEL (reference sequence). The CDR3 reads CASSQETGAHQPQHF. CDR3 nucleotide sequence: TGTGCCAGCAGCCAAGAGACAGGGGCCCATCAGCCCCAGCATTTT.

The chain uses TRBV11-3 and TRBJ2-4, with D possibly being TRBD2 (6 bases). Germline CDR1 is SGHNT and CDR2 is YENEEA. V lost 3 bases, J lost 6 bases, and 9 bases lay in between. The CDR3 sequence is 13 residues long. CDR3 in DNA: TGTGCCAGCAGCTTCCGGGACTCAAACATTCAGTACTTC. Translated: CASSFRDSNIQYF.

The rearrangement uses TRBV19 and TRBJ2-4, with D perhaps TRBD2 (5 bases). This CDR3 spans 15 amino acids. From germline, CDR1 is LNHDA and CDR2 SQIVND (reference sequence). V was shortened by 6 bases and J by 2 bases, with 14 bases between the two germline ends. The CDR3 DNA reads as TGTGCCAGTAGCCCGTTGTCCGGGACCAAAAACATTCAGTACTTC. Translating it yields CASSPLSGTKNIQYF.

The rearrangement uses TRBV2 and TRBJ1-4, with TRBD1 matching 8 bases. Germline-derived CDR1 and CDR2 are SNHLY and FYNNEI. V dropped 3 bases and J dropped 8; count of bases not matched to a gene: 8. There are 15 residues in the CDR3. CDR3: CASSDTGGLWEKLFF. CDR3 DNA: TGTGCCAGCAGTGATACAGGGGGGCTGTGGGAAAAACTGTTTTTT.